These 18 T cell receptor beta chains were all obtained from the same sample, sequenced in a study of cytomegalovirus exposure and HLA in healthy donors. The PCR was carried out with 60 Vbeta primers and 13 Jbeta primers. Sequencing was performed with immunoSEQ multiplex PCR; in TCRdb, only in-frame clones are kept and a portion is missing. The top ten clones hold about 6.3% of a sample with some 90,000 clones, over 60% of them seen once. The source material was PBMCs. The receptors were sampled from a boy aged 5 to 17 in good health and CMV-seropositive.

The rearrangement uses TRBV18 and TRBJ1-1; the D gene is possibly TRBD1 (5 bases). Per germline, CDR1 KGHSH and CDR2 LQKENI. This CDR3 comprises 15 residues. Between the trimmed V and J ends, which lost 2 bases and 0 bases, there was a span of 10 bases. The DNA of the CDR3 is TGTGCCAGCTCACCAGGCGACAGAATGAACACTGAAGCTTTCTTT. The encoded protein is CASSPGDRMNTEAFF.

This clone was recorded a few times. This chain uses TRBV9 with TRBJ2-7; no clear D. The CDR3 runs to 13 residues. Trimming took off 3 bases at V and 3 bases at J, with 10 bases between the two ends. Germline CDR1 reads SGDLS; CDR2 reads YYNGEE. CDR3 coding DNA: TGTGCCAGCAGCGAAGCTCCGGGCTACGAGCAGTACTTC. Translating it yields CASSEAPGYEQYF. The complete variable domain, with remaining parts taken from reference TRBV9 and TRBJ2-7, reads DSGVTQTPKHLITATGQRVTLRCSPRSGDLSVYWYQQSLDQGLQFLIQYYNGEERAKGNILERFSAQQFPDLHSELNLSSLELGDSALYFCASSEAPGYEQYFGPGTRLTVT.

The chain employs TRBV19 and TRBJ2-7; 8 bases map to TRBD1. Germline values: CDR1 LNHDA, CDR2 SQIVND (reference sequence). V was pared by 6 bases and J by 0 bases, with 4 bases of the junction left unmatched. The CDR3 runs to 14 residues. The CDR3 protein is CASSLTGDSYEQYF. The CDR3 DNA reads as TGTGCCAGTAGCCTGACAGGGGACTCCTACGAGCAGTACTTC.

J is TRBJ1-5 and V is TRBV25-1; tentatively, D is TRBD1 (6 bases). V gave up 9 bases and J gave up 7 bases, with 13 bases separating them. Germline CDR1 and CDR2: MGHDK and SYGVNS. This CDR3 is built from 12 residues. CDR3 sequence reads: CARPGGGQPQHF. The CDR3 bases are TGTGCCAGACCGGGGGGCGGCCAGCCCCAGCATTTT.

The chain joins TRBV6-5 to TRBJ1-1, with 9 bases that match TRBD1. The CDR3 totals 15 residues. The V gene's germline CDR1 is MNHEY and CDR2 SVGAGI. V was clipped by 2 bases and J by 5 bases; unmatched bases: 6. The CDR3 coding sequence is TGTGCCAGCAGTTACCAGGGACAGGGAGGGACTGAAGCTTTCTTT. Translation: CASSYQGQGGTEAFF.

Only a few counts were recorded for this clone. V and J are TRBV5-1 and TRBJ1-1, with no clear D. Germline V gene data show CDR1 as SGHRS and CDR2 as YFSETQ. Trimming took 2 bases from V and 0 from J, leaving 8 bases between them. CDR3 length: 14 residues. Here the CDR3 reads CASSFGLVNTEAFF. CDR3 DNA sequence: TGCGCCAGCAGCTTTGGACTCGTGAACACTGAAGCTTTCTTT.

The chain combines TRBV5-1 with TRBJ2-2; D is unclear. Germline loops: CDR1 SGHRS, CDR2 YFSETQ. V dropped 7 bases and J dropped 0 bases, with 10 bases sitting between them. The CDR3 runs 14 residues. The CDR3 DNA reads TGCGCCAGCGGGCCAAGATCGAACACCGGGGAGCTGTTTTTT. This translates into CASGPRSNTGELFF.

V gene TRBV6-6 combines with J gene TRBJ2-7; D might be TRBD2 (5 bases). V dropped 0 bases and J dropped 3 bases, with 12 bases sitting between them. This CDR3 spans 15 amino acids. CDR1 is MNHNY and CDR2 is SVGAGI in the germline V gene (reference sequence). The CDR3 loop reads CASSYSTGSGYEQYF. The CDR3 nucleotides are TGTGCCAGCAGTTACTCGACGGGGTCAGGCTACGAGCAGTACTTC.

The chain has TRBV29-1 and TRBJ1-1; 7 nucleotides line up with TRBD1. The V gene end was trimmed by 2 bases and the J gene end by 5 bases; junction bases not matched to a gene: 8. From germline, CDR1 is SQVTM and CDR2 ANQGSEA. This CDR3 contains 14 residues. The CDR3 DNA follows: TGCAGCGTTGAATTATACAGGGACAGAACTGAAGCTTTCTTT. It translates to CSVELYRDRTEAFF. Drawing the rest from reference TRBV29-1 and TRBJ1-1, the complete variable domain is SAVISQKPSRDICQRGTSLTIQCQVDSQVTMMFWYRQQPGQSLTLIATANQGSEATYESGFVIDKFPISRPNLTFSTLTVSNMSPEDSSIYLCSVELYRDRTEAFFGQGTRLTVV.

The rearrangement joins TRBV9 to TRBJ2-1, with 13 bases identical to TRBD2. The germline CDR1 and CDR2 sequences are SGDLS and YYNGEE. V shed 3 bases, J shed 5 bases, and the junction held 2 bases outside the gene matches. The CDR3 totals 15 residues. The CDR3 is CASSGGLAGDNEQFF. CDR3 DNA sequence: TGTGCCAGCAGCGGTGGACTAGCGGGGGACAATGAGCAGTTCTTC.

This clone showed up just a few times. CDR3 in DNA: TGTGCCAGCAGTTCCCGGGGGGAGCAGTTCTTC. Protein: CASSSRGEQFF. The V call is TRBV27, the J call TRBJ2-1, with a tentative D call TRBD2 (6 bases). The CDR3 has 11 amino acids. V was clipped by 4 bases and J by 10 bases, with 8 bases between them. From germline, CDR1 is MNHEY and CDR2 SMNVEV (reference sequence).

This clone was seen only a few times. V and J are TRBV5-4 and TRBJ1-4; the D gene is possibly TRBD1 (5 bases). The CDR3 totals 14 residues. Per the germline V gene, CDR1 is SGHNT and CDR2 is YYREEE (reference sequence). Trimming stripped 1 base from V and 8 bases from J, with 12 bases between. The CDR3 spells CASSLFRAGEKLFF. DNA for the CDR3: TGTGCCAGCAGCTTGTTCAGGGCGGGGGAAAAACTGTTTTTT.

In its sample, this clone was seen a few times. The CDR3 DNA reads TGTGCCAGCGGGGGGGGGCTCGCTGGGGCCAACGTCCTGACTTTC. Its translation: CASGGGLAGANVLTF. The chain combines TRBV27 with TRBJ2-6; D may be TRBD2 (7 bases). This CDR3 contains 15 residues. Germline assignment: CDR1 MNHEY and CDR2 SMNVEV (reference sequence). The V and J ends lost 8 bases and 2 bases respectively, with 13 bases between them.

The chain has TRBV25-1 and TRBJ2-3; D is undetermined. Germline values: CDR1 MGHDK, CDR2 SYGVNS. Trimming took 4 bases from V and 5 from J, leaving 4 bases between them. The CDR3 covers 11 residues. The CDR3 region has the DNA TGTGCCAGCAGTGCCAGAGATACGCAGTATTTT. This encodes CASSARDTQYF.

This clone was counted many times. This sequence joins TRBV5-4 and TRBJ2-3, with no clear D. The CDR3 covers 13 residues. V lost 5 bases to trimming and J lost 2 bases, with 9 bases between them. Per germline, CDR1 SGHNT and CDR2 YYREEE (reference sequence). CDR3: CASRHTNTDTQYF. DNA for the CDR3: TGTGCCAGCAGACACACTAACACAGATACGCAGTATTTT.

This clone was recorded at least ten times. The chain couples TRBV7-2 to TRBJ2-7; 7 bases line up with TRBD2. CDR3 length: 15 amino acids. J was trimmed by 3 bases and V by 4 bases; bases with no gene match: 9. Looked up from germline, CDR1 is SGHTA and CDR2 is FQGNSA. The CDR3 sequence: CASSSVAAGVYEQYF. DNA of the CDR3: TGTGCCAGCAGCTCAGTAGCTGCGGGAGTCTACGAGCAGTACTTC.

The chain links TRBV4-2 to TRBJ2-2; tentatively, D is TRBD1 (7 bases). CDR1 and CDR2 from the germline V gene are LGHNA and YNFKEQ. This CDR3 is built from 14 residues. The germline V and J ends were trimmed by 3 bases and 6 bases, with 11 bases remaining between them. The CDR3 loop reads CASSQTGRSGELFF. CDR3 in DNA: TGTGCCAGCAGCCAGACAGGGAGGTCCGGGGAGCTGTTTTTT.

This chain links TRBV6-5 with TRBJ2-7, with TRBD1 identical over 10 bases. With 2 bases clipped from V and 4 bases from J, the junction kept 2 bases outside the gene matches. This CDR3 is 14 amino acids long. Germline V gene data show CDR1 as MNHEY and CDR2 as SVGAGI. CDR3 DNA: TGTGCCAGCAGTTACGGGACAGGGGTTTACGAGCAGTACTTC. Translating gives CASSYGTGVYEQYF.